A single sample is the source of the 12 T cell receptor beta chains below, sequenced in a study of blood T cells in healthy people across ages. Sample-barcoded 5' priming and a J-beta primer mix drove a second PCR of about 6 to 12 cycles. TCRdb analysed the 5' RACE reads with MiXCR anew, one entry per CDR3 protein. In the table there are more than 450,000 distinct CDR3 sequences, about 27% of which are singletons. These data were also reused for a study on T cells of mothers and their children.

Sequencing was done on a sample of blood. These receptors originate from a boy aged 2 to 10 in good health.

A few counts support this clonotype. The chain links TRBV20-1 to TRBJ2-7, with 10 bases aligning to TRBD2. Trimming cost V 4 bases and J 4 bases; bases outside gene matches: 7. This CDR3 region has 14 residues. CDR1 DFQATT and CDR2 SNEGSKA come from the germline V gene (reference sequence). The CDR3 loop reads CSAMDLAGDYEQYF. In nucleotides, the CDR3 is TGCAGTGCTATGGATCTAGCGGGGGATTACGAGCAGTACTTC.

This clonotype has only a few counts. V gene TRBV4-3 combines with J gene TRBJ1-5; 9 bases align to TRBD1. V trimming: 0 bases; J trimming: 2 bases; junction bases outside the gene matches: 5. Germline values: CDR1 LGHNA, CDR2 YSLEER. This CDR3 is built from 17 residues. The chain's CDR3 is CASSQEVTGGRNQPQHF. The CDR3, as DNA: TGCGCCAGCAGCCAAGAAGTGACAGGGGGGCGCAATCAGCCCCAGCATTTT.

The rearrangement joins TRBV15 to TRBJ1-1; a weak D match, TRBD1 (5 bases). Germline V gene sequence: CDR1 LNHNV, CDR2 YYDKDF (reference sequence). V was cut by 8 bases and J by 4 bases, with 17 bases left in between. This CDR3 is built from 14 residues. The CDR3 DNA reads TGTGCCACCGGCTGGGCCGGGGGAGGCACTGAAGCTTTCTTT. Protein sequence: CATGWAGGGTEAFF.

The J gene is TRBJ2-1, the V gene TRBV4-2; D may be TRBD1 or TRBD2 (5 bases each). This CDR3 spans 14 amino acids. Germline V gene data show CDR1 as LGHNA and CDR2 as YNFKEQ. V shed 3 bases and J shed 10 bases, with 16 bases lying between them. In DNA form, the CDR3 reads TGTGCCAGCAGCCAGGAAATGGGGGTTCTGGAGCAGTTCTTC. Translating gives CASSQEMGVLEQFF.

The CDR3 is CASSTRTGWHEKLFF. Written as DNA, the CDR3 is TGTGCCAGCAGTACCAGGACAGGGTGGCATGAAAAACTGTTTTTT. V is TRBV27 and J is TRBJ1-4; 8 bases are a match to TRBD1. Germline V gene lookup returns CDR1 MNHEY and CDR2 SMNVEV (reference sequence). The CDR3 sequence is 15 residues long. V trimming: 5 bases; J trimming: 6 bases; junction bases outside the gene matches: 8. Full variable domain (outside the CDR3, taken from reference TRBV27 and TRBJ1-4): EAQVTQNPRYLITVTGKKLTVTCSQNMNHEYMSWYRQDPGLGLRQIYYSMNVEVTDKGDVPEGYKVSRKEKRNFPLILESPSPNQTSLYFCASSTRTGWHEKLFFGSGTQLSVL.

V and J are TRBV9 and TRBJ2-5; 9 nucleotides match TRBD2. Germline trimming cut 2 bases from V and 2 bases from J; bases unmatched to any gene: 4. CDR3 length: 15 amino acids. The germline gives CDR1 SGDLS, CDR2 YYNGEE. For the CDR3, the DNA is TGTGCCAGCAGCGTCGGACTAGCGCGACAAGAGACCCAGTACTTC. Translated, it gives CASSVGLARQETQYF.

This chain connects TRBV15 to TRBJ2-3; D is uncertain. Germline-derived CDR1 and CDR2 are LNHNV and YYDKDF (reference sequence). CDR3 length: 14 amino acids. Deletions cut 2 bases from V and 4 bases from J, with 10 bases between. DNA for the CDR3: TGTGCCACCAGCAGAAGGTCGGCAGCAGATACGCAGTATTTT. This encodes CATSRRSAADTQYF. Using reference TRBV15 and TRBJ2-3 for the parts outside the CDR3, the full variable domain is DAMVIQNPRYQVTQFGKPVTLSCSQTLNHNVMYWYQQKSSQAPKLLFHYYDKDFNNEADTPDNFQSRRPNTSFCFLDIRSPGLGDTAMYLCATSRRSAADTQYFGPGTRLTVL.

This clonotype appeared a few times. The chain employs TRBV12-3 or TRBV12-4 and TRBJ2-7; perhaps TRBD1 as D (6 bases). V was trimmed by 8 bases and J by 2 bases, leaving 13 bases between them. The CDR3 contains 13 residues. CDR3 region: CASAPRGPYEQYF. The CDR3 DNA reads as TGTGCCAGCGCCCCCAGGGGTCCCTACGAGCAGTACTTC.

The chain carries TRBV7-2 and TRBJ2-3, with no clear D. This CDR3 comprises 14 residues. The germline V and J ends were trimmed by 2 bases and 4 bases, with 10 bases remaining between them. Germline V gene lookup returns CDR1 SGHTA and CDR2 FQGNSA. For the CDR3, the DNA is TGTGCCAGCAGCTTACCCGAGCGCGCAGATACGCAGTATTTT. Translation gives CASSLPERADTQYF.

This clonotype occurred a few times. This chain uses TRBV20-1 with TRBJ1-6; the D gene is possibly TRBD1 (5 bases). V shed 0 bases and J shed 8 bases, with 11 bases lying between them. Germline-derived CDR1 and CDR2 are DFQATT and SNEGSKA (reference sequence). This CDR3 spans 14 amino acids. This CDR3 reads CSARDRGSYSPLHF. The CDR3 DNA reads as TGCAGTGCTAGAGATCGGGGGAGTTATTCACCCCTCCACTTT.

This clonotype was seen only a few times. The rearrangement uses TRBV29-1 and TRBJ1-1; D possibly corresponds to TRBD1 (5 bases). This CDR3 is built from 14 residues. The germline V and J ends were trimmed by 4 bases and 1 base, with 13 bases remaining between them. The germline V gene encodes CDR1 SQVTM and CDR2 ANQGSEA. The CDR3 region is CSVVGLQGNTEAFF. The CDR3 DNA is TGCAGCGTTGTTGGACTTCAGGGGAACACTGAAGCTTTCTTT.

The rearrangement links TRBV6-5 to TRBJ1-3; D may be TRBD1 (6 bases). This CDR3 is 17 amino acids long. Trimming cost V 6 bases and J 0 bases, with 18 bases left between them. The germline V gene has CDR1 MNHEY and CDR2 SVGAGI. CDR3 amino acids: CASSLSRDRSSGNTIYF. In nucleotides, the CDR3 is TGTGCCAGCAGCCTTTCCCGTGACAGGAGCTCTGGAAACACCATATATTTT.